These T cell receptor beta chains were read from a single sample in a study of OX40 agonist ivuxolimab in advanced cancers. Clones were sequenced by immunoSEQ multiplex PCR, and TCRdb holds only the in-frame ones, with some missing. Among about 73,000 clones, roughly nine tenths were seen once, and the ten largest hold about 10%. The sample consisted of CD4+ or CD8+ T cells sorted from blood, taken in a trial of the OX40 agonist ivuxolimab. The receptors originated from an adult with an advanced solid tumor such as melanoma, head and neck, liver or kidney cancer. Each CDR3 is given with its conserved first and last residue. Each record gives: CDR3 protein, CDR3 DNA, J gene, V gene, D gene, clone size. A D gene is named only where the DNA matches it firmly. Some rows mark clone size as missing; the rest say once, few, many or name a class of expanded clone.

CASSRTGSFSTDTQYF | TGCGCCAGCAGCAGGACAGGGTCGTTCAGCACAGATACGCAGTATTTT | TRBJ2-3 | TRBV5-1 | TRBD1 | -
CASRADSPFSSSYEQYF | TGTGCCAGCAGGGCGGACAGCCCATTTTCTAGCTCCTACGAGCAGTACTTC | TRBJ2-7 | TRBV21-1 | - | -
CASSPLAANYGYTF | TGTGCCAGCAGCCCTCTTGCAGCTAACTATGGCTACACCTTC | TRBJ1-2 | TRBV6-5 | - | -
CSVEAVNPAGTLYEQYF | TGCAGCGTTGAAGCGGTGAATCCAGCGGGGACACTTTACGAGCAGTACTTC | TRBJ2-7 | TRBV29-1 | - | -
CASSLEGTQVTYNEQFF | TGTGCCAGCAGCTTAGAGGGGACGCAGGTTACTTACAATGAGCAGTTCTTC | TRBJ2-1 | TRBV7-9 | - | -
CASSESGGLAEQYF | TGTGCCAGCAGCGAGAGCGGGGGGCTTGCCGAGCAGTACTTC | TRBJ2-7 | TRBV9 | TRBD2 | -
CASSVSGGSTGELFF | TGTGCCAGCAGCGTTAGCGGGGGGAGCACCGGGGAGCTGTTTTTT | TRBJ2-2 | TRBV9 | TRBD2 | -
CASSEGQFSYEQYF | TGCGCCAGCAGTGAGGGACAGTTCTCCTACGAGCAGTACTTC | TRBJ2-7 | TRBV10-1 | - | -
CASSRPEETQYF | TGTGCCAGCAGCCGGCCGGAGGAGACCCAGTACTTC | TRBJ2-5 | TRBV7-6 | - | -
CASSEGLGTSSYNEQFF | TGTGCCAGCAGTGAAGGGCTGGGGACGAGCTCCTACAATGAGCAGTTCTTC | TRBJ2-1 | TRBV6-1 | - | -
CASSHPSANVLTF | TGTGCCAGCAGCCACCCCTCTGCCAACGTCCTGACTTTC | TRBJ2-6 | TRBV4-2 | - | -
CAWSVWGGDEQYF | TGTGCCTGGAGTGTGTGGGGAGGTGACGAGCAGTACTTC | TRBJ2-7 | TRBV30 | - | -
CASSESPGMHYEQYF | TGTGCCAGCAGTGAAAGTCCGGGGATGCATTACGAGCAGTACTTC | TRBJ2-7 | TRBV2 | - | -
CASSLVGGGDEQYF | TGTGCCAGCAGCTTGGTAGGAGGGGGCGACGAGCAGTACTTC | TRBJ2-7 | TRBV5-8 | - | -
CASSQGQLTDTQYF | TGCGCCAGCAGCCAAGGGCAGCTCACAGATACGCAGTATTTT | TRBJ2-3 | TRBV4-3 | - | -
CASSFGRVYGYTF | TGTGCCAGCAGTTTTGGAAGGGTGTATGGCTACACCTTC | TRBJ1-2 | TRBV27 | - | once
CASGFLGNEQFF | TGTGCTAGTGGTTTTTTGGGAAATGAGCAGTTCTTC | TRBJ2-1 | TRBV12-5 | - | -
CASSLSPGDYGYTF | TGTGCCAGCAGCTTGAGTCCAGGGGACTATGGCTACACCTTC | TRBJ1-2 | TRBV5-6 | - | -
CSVPQGTEAFF | TGCAGCGTACCTCAGGGCACTGAAGCTTTCTTT | TRBJ1-1 | TRBV29-1 | - | few
CASNLGQRAKNIQYF | TGTGCCAGCAACCTCGGACAGAGGGCCAAAAACATTCAGTACTTC | TRBJ2-4 | TRBV5-6 | - | -
CASSLAVGTSTDTQYF | TGTGCCAGCAGCTTAGCGGTCGGCACTAGCACAGATACGCAGTATTTT | TRBJ2-3 | TRBV7-6 | - | -
CASSQLQGAPAAFF | TGCGCCAGCAGCCAATTGCAGGGGGCCCCTGCGGCTTTCTTT | TRBJ1-1 | TRBV4-1 | TRBD1 | -
CASSQEGLEDTQYF | TGCGCCAGCAGCCAAGAGGGACTAGAAGATACGCAGTATTTT | TRBJ2-3 | TRBV4-1 | TRBD2 | -
CASSPLGHYNEQFF | TGTGCCAGCAGCCCTTTGGGTCACTACAATGAGCAGTTCTTC | TRBJ2-1 | TRBV27 | - | -
CASSLSVLGQGIYYGYTF | TGTGCCAGCAGTTTATCAGTGCTCGGACAGGGGATTTACTATGGCTACACCTTC | TRBJ1-2 | TRBV27 | TRBD1 | -
CASSFPTTGADKETQYF | TGTGCCAGCAGCTTTCCCACGACAGGGGCGGACAAAGAGACCCAGTACTTC | TRBJ2-5 | TRBV7-8 | TRBD1 | -
CASSSGPTDTQYF | TGTGCCAGCAGCTCGGGACCCACAGATACGCAGTATTTT | TRBJ2-3 | TRBV13 | - | -
CAISEGARQPQHF | TGTGCCATCAGCGAGGGGGCTAGGCAGCCCCAGCATTTT | TRBJ1-5 | TRBV10-3 | TRBD1 | once
CASSVGGGVYNEQFF | TGTGCCAGCAGCGTCGGCGGGGGGGTCTACAATGAGCAGTTCTTC | TRBJ2-1 | TRBV9 | TRBD2 | -
CASSLLAGGHDEQFF | TGTGCCAGCAGCTTATTGGCGGGGGGGCATGATGAGCAGTTCTTC | TRBJ2-1 | TRBV7-6 | TRBD2 | once
CASSQLPTATYEQYF | TGCGCCAGCAGCCAACTTCCTACAGCCACCTACGAGCAGTACTTC | TRBJ2-7 | TRBV4-1 | - | -